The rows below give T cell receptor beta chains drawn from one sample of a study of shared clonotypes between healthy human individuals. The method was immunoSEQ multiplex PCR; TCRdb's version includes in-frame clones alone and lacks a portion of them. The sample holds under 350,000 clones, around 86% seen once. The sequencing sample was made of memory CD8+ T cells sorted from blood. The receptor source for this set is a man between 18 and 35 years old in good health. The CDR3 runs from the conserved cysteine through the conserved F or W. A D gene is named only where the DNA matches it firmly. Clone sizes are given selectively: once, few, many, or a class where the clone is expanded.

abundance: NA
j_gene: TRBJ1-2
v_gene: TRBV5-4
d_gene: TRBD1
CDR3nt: TGTGCCAGCAGCCCGGGACAGGCACTATTGGGCTACACCTTC
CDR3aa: CASSPGQALLGYTF

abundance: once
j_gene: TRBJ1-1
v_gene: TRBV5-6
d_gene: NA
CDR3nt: TGTGCCAGCAGGCGGGGTCGTCCAGGGGTGAACACTGAAGCTTTCTTT
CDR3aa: CASRRGRPGVNTEAFF

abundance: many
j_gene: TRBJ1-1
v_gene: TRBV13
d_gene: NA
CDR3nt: TGTGCCAGCAGCTTAGAAGGGGGTTGGGGCACTGAAGCTTTCTTT
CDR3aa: CASSLEGGWGTEAFF

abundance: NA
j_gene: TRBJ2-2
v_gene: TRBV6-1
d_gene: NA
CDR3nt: TGTGCCAGCAGTGGACTTAAAGGGGGGAGTACCGGGGAGCTGTTTTTT
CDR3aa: CASSGLKGGSTGELFF

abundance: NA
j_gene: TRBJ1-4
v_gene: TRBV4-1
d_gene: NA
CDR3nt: TGCGCCAGCAGCCAAGATCATCAGGTTGTTCGGGAAAAACTGTTTTTT
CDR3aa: CASSQDHQVVREKLFF

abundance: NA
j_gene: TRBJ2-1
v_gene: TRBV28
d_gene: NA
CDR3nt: TGTGCCAGCAGTTTGGGCCGGAACACAGACTCCTACAATGAGCAGTTCTTC
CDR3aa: CASSLGRNTDSYNEQFF

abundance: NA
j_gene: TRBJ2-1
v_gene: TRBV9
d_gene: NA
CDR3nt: TGTGCCAGCAGCCCCGACGGGGAGCAGTTCTTC
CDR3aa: CASSPDGEQFF

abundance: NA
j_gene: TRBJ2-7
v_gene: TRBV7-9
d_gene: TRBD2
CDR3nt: TGTGCCAGCAGTACGACCGGGGGGAGTCTCTACGAGCAGTACTTC
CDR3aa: CASSTTGGSLYEQYF

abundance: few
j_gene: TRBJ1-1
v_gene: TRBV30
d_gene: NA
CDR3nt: TGTGCCTGGGGTGTATGGAACACTGAAGCTTTCTTT
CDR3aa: CAWGVWNTEAFF

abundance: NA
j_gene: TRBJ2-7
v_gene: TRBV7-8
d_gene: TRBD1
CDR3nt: TGTGCCAGCAGCTTAGCGCGGAGGACAGGGGGCGAACGATACGAGCAGTACTTC
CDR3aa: CASSLARRTGGERYEQYF

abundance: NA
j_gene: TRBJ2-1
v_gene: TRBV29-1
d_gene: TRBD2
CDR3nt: TGCAGCGCCGGACTAGCGGGAAATGAGCAGTTCTTC
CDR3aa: CSAGLAGNEQFF

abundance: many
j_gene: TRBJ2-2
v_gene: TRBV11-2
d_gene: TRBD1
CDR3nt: TGTGCCAGCAGCTCTCCCGATTGGGACAGGGTGGCCGGGGAGCTGTTTTTT
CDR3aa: CASSSPDWDRVAGELFF

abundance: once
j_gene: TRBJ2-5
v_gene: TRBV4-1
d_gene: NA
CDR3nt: TGCGCCAGCAGCCACCCCTTCGGGACCCAGTACTTC
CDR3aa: CASSHPFGTQYF

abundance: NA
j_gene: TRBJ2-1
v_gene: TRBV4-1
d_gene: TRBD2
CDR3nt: TGCGCCAGCAGCCTTACCGGGACTAGCAATGAGCAGTTCTTC
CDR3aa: CASSLTGTSNEQFF

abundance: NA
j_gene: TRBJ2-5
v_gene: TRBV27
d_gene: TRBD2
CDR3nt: TGTGCCAGCAGCCTCACAGCGGGAGATTGGCAAGAGACCCAGTACTTC
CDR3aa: CASSLTAGDWQETQYF

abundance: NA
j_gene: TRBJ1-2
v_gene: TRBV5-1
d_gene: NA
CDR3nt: TGCGCCAGCCGCGGACCCGGCCTTTATGGCTACACCTTC
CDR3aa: CASRGPGLYGYTF

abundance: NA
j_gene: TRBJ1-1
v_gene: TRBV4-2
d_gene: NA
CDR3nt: TGTGCCAGCAGCCAATCAGGGCTAGACACTGAAGCTTTCTTT
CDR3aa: CASSQSGLDTEAFF

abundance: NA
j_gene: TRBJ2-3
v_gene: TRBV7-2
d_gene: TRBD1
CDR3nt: TGTGCCAGCAGCTCTGTCCCGGGACAGGACCCAGATACGCAGTATTTT
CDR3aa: CASSSVPGQDPDTQYF

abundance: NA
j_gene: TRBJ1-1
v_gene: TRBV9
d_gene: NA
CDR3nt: TGTGCCAGCAGCGTAGCAACAGGGATAACTGAAGCTTTCTTT
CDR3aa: CASSVATGITEAFF

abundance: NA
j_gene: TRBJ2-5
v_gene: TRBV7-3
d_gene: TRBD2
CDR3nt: TGTGCCAGCAGCCTAGCGGGGGCAGGGGAGACCCAGTACTTC
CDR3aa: CASSLAGAGETQYF

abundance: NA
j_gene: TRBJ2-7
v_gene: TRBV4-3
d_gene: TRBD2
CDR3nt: TGCGCCAGCAGCCCCGGGGGGGCGGGATCCACCTACGAGCAGTACTTC
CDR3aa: CASSPGGAGSTYEQYF

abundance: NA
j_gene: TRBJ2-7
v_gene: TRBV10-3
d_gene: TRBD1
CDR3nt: TGTGCCATCAGTTCTGAGGGGGCAGGAGGCTACGAGCAGTACTTC
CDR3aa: CAISSEGAGGYEQYF

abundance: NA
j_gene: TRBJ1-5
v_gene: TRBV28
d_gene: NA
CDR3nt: TGTGCCAGCAGTCTGCAAAGGAATCAGCCCCAGCATTTT
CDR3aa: CASSLQRNQPQHF

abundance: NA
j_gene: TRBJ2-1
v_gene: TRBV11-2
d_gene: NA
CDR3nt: TGTGCCAGCAGCTTAGCCCTCGAGGATGTCGGCTACAATGAGCAGTTCTTC
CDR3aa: CASSLALEDVGYNEQFF

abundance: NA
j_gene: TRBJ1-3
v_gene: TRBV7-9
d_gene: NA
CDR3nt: TGTGCCAGCAGCTTTATAGGGGCTGGAAACACCATATATTTT
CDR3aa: CASSFIGAGNTIYF

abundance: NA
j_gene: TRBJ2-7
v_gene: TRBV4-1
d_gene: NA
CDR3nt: TGCGCCAGCAGCCAAGATTCATGGGGCGAGCAGTACTTC
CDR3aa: CASSQDSWGEQYF

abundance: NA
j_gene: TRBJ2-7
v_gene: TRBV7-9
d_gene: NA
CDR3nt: TGTGCCAGCAGCCCTTTTGGAGTCCCCAGCTACGAGCAGTACTTC
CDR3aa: CASSPFGVPSYEQYF

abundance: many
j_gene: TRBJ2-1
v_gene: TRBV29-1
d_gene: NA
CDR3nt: TGCAGCGTTGAAGTGGTTAATGAGCAGTTCTTC
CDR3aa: CSVEVVNEQFF

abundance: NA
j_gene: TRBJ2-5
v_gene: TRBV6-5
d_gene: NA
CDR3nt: TGTGCCAGCAGTTGGGGGGCTTTAGAGACCCAGTACTTC
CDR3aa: CASSWGALETQYF

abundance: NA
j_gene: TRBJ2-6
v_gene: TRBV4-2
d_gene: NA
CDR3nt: TGTGCCAGCAGCCAAGAAACGGCCGGATGGGACTCTGGGGCCAACGTCCTGACTTTC
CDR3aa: CASSQETAGWDSGANVLTF

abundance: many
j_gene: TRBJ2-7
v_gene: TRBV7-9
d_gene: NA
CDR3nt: TGTGCCAGCAGCTTAGATCTCAGGACCGAGCAGTACTTC
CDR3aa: CASSLDLRTEQYF

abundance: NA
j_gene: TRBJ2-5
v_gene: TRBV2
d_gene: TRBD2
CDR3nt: TGTGCCAGCAGTGAAGCGCTTCCAGGGACTAGCGGAAACCAAGAGACCCAGTACTTC
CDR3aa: CASSEALPGTSGNQETQYF

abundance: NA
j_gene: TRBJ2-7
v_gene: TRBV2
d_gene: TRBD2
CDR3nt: TGTGCCAGCAGTGTGGAGCGGGGGGCCTCCTACGAGCAGTACTTC
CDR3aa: CASSVERGASYEQYF

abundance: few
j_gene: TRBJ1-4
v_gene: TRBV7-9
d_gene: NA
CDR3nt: TGTGCCAGCAGCCCCCCTTTGGGTCGGGCCCCGGAAGGAAAACTGTTTTTT
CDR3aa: CASSPPLGRAPEGKLFF

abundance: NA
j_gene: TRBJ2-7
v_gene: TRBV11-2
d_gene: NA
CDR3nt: TGTGCCAGCAGCTTAGGGGGTACGGCTTACGAGCAGTACTTC
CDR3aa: CASSLGGTAYEQYF

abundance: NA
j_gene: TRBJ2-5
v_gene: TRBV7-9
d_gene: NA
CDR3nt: TGTGCCAGCAGCCCGGGACCTCACAACGAGGGCGAAGAGACCCAGTACTTC
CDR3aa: CASSPGPHNEGEETQYF

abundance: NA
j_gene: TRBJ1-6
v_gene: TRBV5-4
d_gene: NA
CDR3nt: TGTGCCAGCAGCTTGGAGGGGCAGGGCTTGGCACCCCTCCACTTT
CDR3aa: CASSLEGQGLAPLHF

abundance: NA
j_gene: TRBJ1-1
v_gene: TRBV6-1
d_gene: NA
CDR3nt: TGTGCCATCCAGGGGATAAACACTGAAGCTTTCTTT
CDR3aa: CAIQGINTEAFF

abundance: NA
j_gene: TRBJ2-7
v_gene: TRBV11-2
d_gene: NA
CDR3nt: TGTGCCAGCAGCTTAGAGGTATTAATGGGCAGGTCCTACGAGCAGTACTTC
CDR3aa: CASSLEVLMGRSYEQYF

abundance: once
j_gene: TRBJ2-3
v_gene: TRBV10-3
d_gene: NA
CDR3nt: TGTGCCATCAGTGAATTTAGGGAGACAGATACGCAGTATTTT
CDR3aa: CAISEFRETDTQYF

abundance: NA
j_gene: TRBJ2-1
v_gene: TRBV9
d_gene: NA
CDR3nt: TGTGCCAGCAGCGGCCCTAATGAGCAGTTCTTC
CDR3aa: CASSGPNEQFF

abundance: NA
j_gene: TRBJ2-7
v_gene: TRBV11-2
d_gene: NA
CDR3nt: TGTGCCAGCAGCTTAGATGGGTACGAGCAGTACTTC
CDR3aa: CASSLDGYEQYF

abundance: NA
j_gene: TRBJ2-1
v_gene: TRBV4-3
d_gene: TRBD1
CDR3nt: TGCGCCAGCAGCCAAGGCGGTATAGGGGGCTGGTACAATGAGCAGTTCTTC
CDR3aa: CASSQGGIGGWYNEQFF

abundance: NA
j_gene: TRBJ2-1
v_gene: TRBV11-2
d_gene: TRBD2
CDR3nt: TGTGCCAGCAGCTTACTAGCGGGGGGGGAGCAGTTCTTC
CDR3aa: CASSLLAGGEQFF

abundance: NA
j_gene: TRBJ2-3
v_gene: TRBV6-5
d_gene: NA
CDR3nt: TGTGCCAGCAGTTACTCAGGTGGGGATACGCAGTATTTT
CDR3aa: CASSYSGGDTQYF

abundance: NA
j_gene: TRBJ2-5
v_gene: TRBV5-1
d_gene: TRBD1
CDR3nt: TGCGCCAGCAGCCCGGAGGACAGGCCGCCGACCCAGTACTTC
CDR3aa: CASSPEDRPPTQYF

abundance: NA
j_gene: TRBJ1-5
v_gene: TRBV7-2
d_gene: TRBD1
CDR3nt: TGTGCCAGCAGCGCAGTTTACAGGGGTCAGCCCCAGCATTTT
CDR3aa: CASSAVYRGQPQHF

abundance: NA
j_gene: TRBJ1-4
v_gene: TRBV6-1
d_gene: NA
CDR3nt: TGTGCCAGCGGGCCCAGTTATGAAAAACTGTTTTTT
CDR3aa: CASGPSYEKLFF

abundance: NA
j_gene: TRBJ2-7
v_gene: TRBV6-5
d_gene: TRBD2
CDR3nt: TGTGCCAGCCAACCCCTAGCGGGAGTCTTCTACGAGCAGTACTTC
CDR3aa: CASQPLAGVFYEQYF

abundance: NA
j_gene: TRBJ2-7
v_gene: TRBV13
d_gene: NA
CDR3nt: TGTGCCAGCAGCCAGACAGGTGACGAGCAGTACTTC
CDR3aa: CASSQTGDEQYF

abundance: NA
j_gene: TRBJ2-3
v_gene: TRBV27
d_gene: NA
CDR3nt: TGTGCCAGCAGTTTCGGGACTCCTGGGCTCACAGATACGCAGTATTTT
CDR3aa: CASSFGTPGLTDTQYF

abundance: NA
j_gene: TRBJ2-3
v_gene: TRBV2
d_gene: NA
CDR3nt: TGTGCCAGCACTCGAGGTGGCGGGGAGTTCACAGATACGCAGTATTTT
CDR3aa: CASTRGGGEFTDTQYF

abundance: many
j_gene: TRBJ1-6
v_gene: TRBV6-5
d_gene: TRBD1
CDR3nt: TGTGCCAGCGGAGGGACAGAATATTCACCCCTCCACTTT
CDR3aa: CASGGTEYSPLHF

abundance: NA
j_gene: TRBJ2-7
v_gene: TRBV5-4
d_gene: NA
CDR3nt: TGTGCCAGCAGCTTGATCCCCTACGAGCAGTACTTC
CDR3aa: CASSLIPYEQYF

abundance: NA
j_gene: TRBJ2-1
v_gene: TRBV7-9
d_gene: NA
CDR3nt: TGTGCCAGCATAGACACATACAATGAGCAGTTCTTC
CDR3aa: CASIDTYNEQFF

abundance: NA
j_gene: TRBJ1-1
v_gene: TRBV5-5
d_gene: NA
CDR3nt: TGTGCCAGCAGCTTGACCACTGAAGCTTTCTTT
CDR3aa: CASSLTTEAFF